Sequencing of this TCR beta chain was carried out in a study of T cells in Graves' hyperthyroidism and ophthalmopathy. General study findings and limits: Ophthalmopathy was model-predicted a median around 6.7 months pre-onset.

The CDR3 runs to 13 residues. Per the germline V gene, CDR1 is SGDLS and CDR2 is YYNGEE. V lost 8 bases and J lost 2; bases outside the gene matches: 7. RNA transcripts served as the template for amplifying TCR beta CDR3 regions. Researchers ran a first-round RT-PCR on the TCR CDR3 using the HTBI primer set. One entry per CDR3 protein, called by TCRdb with MiXCR from the multiplex PCR reads. Of about 410,000 distinct CDR3 sequences listed, approximately 15% are singletons. To note about this clonotype: The antigen is unknown.

The chain combines TRBV9 with TRBJ2-7; 7 bases are shared with TRBD1. The sequenced sample was blood. The TCR sequence derives from a woman in her 30s with Graves' ophthalmopathy. CDR3 in amino acids: CARLRQGPYEQYF. The CDR3 DNA reads TGTGCCAGACTCCGACAGGGCCCCTACGAGCAGTACTTC. The variable domain in full, completed from reference TRBV9 and TRBJ2-7, reads DSGVTQTPKHLITATGQRVTLRCSPRSGDLSVYWYQQSLDQGLQFLIQYYNGEERAKGNILERFSAQQFPDLHSELNLSSLELGDSALYFCARLRQGPYEQYFGPGTRLTVT.